This T cell receptor (beta chain) was sequenced for a study of T cell responses to AZD1222 COVID-19 vaccine. Trimming removed 0 bases at V and 6 bases at J, with 9 bases between. The CDR3 loop spans 15 amino acids. Germline V gene sequence: CDR1 LNHDA, CDR2 SQIVND (reference sequence). Measured with immunoSEQ multiplex PCR; TCRdb has only the in-frame clones, and not every one. The sample records 120,000 to 150,000 clones, around 84% being singletons. About this clone itself: The antigen remains unidentified.

Whole-study results and caveats: The sample set comprised mostly white British donors with more females, and clonal diversity was possibly underestimated. Spike-wide vaccine-associated CD4 TCRs dominated at 160-218 and 743-854.

This TCR came from an adult who received the AZD1222 COVID-19 vaccine. The rearrangement joins TRBV19 to TRBJ1-6, with D possibly matching TRBD1 (5 bases). Sequencing used peripheral blood, obtained 28 days after the second AZD1222 dose. The DNA of the CDR3 is TGTGCCAGTAGTATAGAGGGGCAGGCTAATTCACCCCTCCACTTT. Amino acid sequence: CASSIEGQANSPLHF.